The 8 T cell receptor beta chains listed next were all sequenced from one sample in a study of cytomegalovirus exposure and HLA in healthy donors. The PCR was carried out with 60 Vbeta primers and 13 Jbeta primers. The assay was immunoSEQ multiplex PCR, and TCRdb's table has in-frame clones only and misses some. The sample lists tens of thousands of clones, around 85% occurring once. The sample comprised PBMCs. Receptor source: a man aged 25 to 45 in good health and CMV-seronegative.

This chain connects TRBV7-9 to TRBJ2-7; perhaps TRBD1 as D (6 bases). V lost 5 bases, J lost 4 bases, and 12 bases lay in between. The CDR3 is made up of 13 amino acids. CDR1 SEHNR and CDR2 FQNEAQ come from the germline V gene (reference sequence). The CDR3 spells CASSPRTAYEQYF. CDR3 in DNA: TGTGCCAGCAGCCCACGGACAGCTTACGAGCAGTACTTC.

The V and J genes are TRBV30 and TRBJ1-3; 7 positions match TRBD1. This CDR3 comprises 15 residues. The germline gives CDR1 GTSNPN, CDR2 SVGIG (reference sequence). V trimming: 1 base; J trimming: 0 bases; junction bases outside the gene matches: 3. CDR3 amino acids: CAWSGRDSSGNTIYF. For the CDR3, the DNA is TGTGCCTGGAGTGGCAGGGACAGCTCTGGAAACACCATATATTTT.

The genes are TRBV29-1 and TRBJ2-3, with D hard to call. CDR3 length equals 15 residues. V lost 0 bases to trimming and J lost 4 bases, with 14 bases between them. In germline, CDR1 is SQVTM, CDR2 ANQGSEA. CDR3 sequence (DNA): TGCAGCGTTGAAGAGGCTCCCGTTGCCGCAGATACGCAGTATTTT. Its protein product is CSVEEAPVAADTQYF.

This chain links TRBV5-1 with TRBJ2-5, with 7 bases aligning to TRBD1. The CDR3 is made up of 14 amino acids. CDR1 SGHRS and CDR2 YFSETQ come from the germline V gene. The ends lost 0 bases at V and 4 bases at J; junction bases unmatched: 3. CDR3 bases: TGCGCCAGCAGCTTGGGCGCAGGGGGAGAGACCCAGTACTTC. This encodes CASSLGAGGETQYF.

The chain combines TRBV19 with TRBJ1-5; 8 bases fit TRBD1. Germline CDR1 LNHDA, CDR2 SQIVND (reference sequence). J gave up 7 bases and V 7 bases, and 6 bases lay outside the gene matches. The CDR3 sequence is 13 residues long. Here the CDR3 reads CASTDRGWQPQHF. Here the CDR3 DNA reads TGTGCCAGTACAGACAGGGGATGGCAGCCCCAGCATTTT.

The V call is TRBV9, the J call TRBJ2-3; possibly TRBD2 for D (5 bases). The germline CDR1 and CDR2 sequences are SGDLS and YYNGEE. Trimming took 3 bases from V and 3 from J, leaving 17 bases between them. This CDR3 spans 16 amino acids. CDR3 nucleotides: TGTGCCAGCAGCGCCTTAGCGTTGGGTTCGACAGATACGCAGTATTTT. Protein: CASSALALGSTDTQYF.

The CDR3 loop is CASSYGSPNTGELFF. CDR3 in DNA: TGTGCCAGCAGTTACGGGTCACCGAACACCGGGGAGCTGTTTTTT. The J gene is TRBJ2-2, the V gene TRBV5-6; unclear D gene. CDR1 SGHDT and CDR2 YYEEEE come from the germline V gene. This CDR3 has 15 amino acids. The V end lost 5 bases, the J end lost 0 bases, and 11 bases lay between the germline ends.

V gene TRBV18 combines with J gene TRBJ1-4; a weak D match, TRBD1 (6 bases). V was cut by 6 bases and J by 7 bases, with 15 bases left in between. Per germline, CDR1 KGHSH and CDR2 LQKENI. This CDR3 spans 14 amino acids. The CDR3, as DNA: TGTGCCAGCTCTGCCAGGGGTCTGGGTGAAAAACTGTTTTTT. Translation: CASSARGLGEKLFF.